This entry describes one T cell receptor (beta chain). This record comes from a study of blood T cell repertoires in COVID-19. In the study overall: The United States, Italy and Spain were the sources of the acute and convalescent COVID-19 samples. In each case, the material was cDNA or gDNA derived from T cells, B-cell-depleted T cells, or PBMCs.

The Seattle site enrolled patients during active infection and followed them longitudinally. J lost 3 bases, V lost 0 bases, and 3 bases had no gene match. CDR1 is SGHNT, CDR2 YYREEE, per germline (reference sequence). CDR3 length: 15 residues. Data came from immunoSEQ multiplex PCR; TCRdb stores just in-frame clones and leaves some out. The sample shows some 180,000 clones, 75% to 85% of them seen only once. Input material: peripheral blood. This chain uses TRBV5-4 with TRBJ2-5, with 9 bases aligning to TRBD1. The TCR originated in a woman in her thirties or forties with COVID-19, enrolled during active disease. CDR3 sequence reads: CASSLVGDREETQYF. Here the CDR3 DNA reads TGTGCCAGCAGCTTGGTTGGGGACAGGGAAGAGACCCAGTACTTC. The full variable domain, with the rest looked up from reference TRBV5-4 and TRBJ2-5, is ETGVTQSPTHLIKTRGQQVTLRCSSQSGHNTVSWYQQALGQGPQFIFQYYREEENGRGNFPPRFSGLQFPNYSSELNVNALELDDSALYLCASSLVGDREETQYFGPGTRLLVL.